These 20 T cell receptor beta chains originate from one sample sequenced in a study of cytotoxic CD8 clonotypes in ibrutinib-treated CLL. Generated by immunoSEQ multiplex PCR, the TCRdb table keeps only in-frame clones and is missing some. The table lists approximately 45,000 clones, 69% of them singletons. This material consisted of PBMCs, taken after 12 months of ibrutinib treatment. These receptors were taken from a human donor with chronic lymphocytic leukemia.

The rearrangement joins TRBV7-6 to TRBJ2-5; the D gene is possibly TRBD2 (6 bases). The CDR3 sequence is 14 residues long. Germline V gives CDR1 SGHVS, CDR2 FNYEAQ. Trimming took 2 bases from V and 4 from J, leaving 11 bases between them. This chain's CDR3 is CASSLLEGRETQYF. The CDR3 region has the DNA TGTGCCAGCAGCTTACTGGAGGGGCGAGAGACCCAGTACTTC. The full variable domain, with the rest looked up from reference TRBV7-6 and TRBJ2-5, is GAGVSQSPRYKVTKRGQDVALRCDPISGHVSLYWYRQALGQGPEFLTYFNYEAQQDKSGLPNDRFSAERPEGSISTLTIQRTEQRDSAMYRCASSLLEGRETQYFGPGTRLLVL.

This chain connects TRBV7-2 to TRBJ2-3; a weak D match, TRBD2 (7 bases). V shed 2 bases and J shed 0 bases, with 9 bases lying between them. Germline V gives CDR1 SGHTA, CDR2 FQGNSA. The CDR3 covers 15 residues. The CDR3 protein is CASSLTGGSTDTQYF. Written as DNA, the CDR3 is TGTGCCAGCAGCTTAACGGGGGGCAGCACAGATACGCAGTATTTT. Based on the CDR3 plus reference TRBV7-2 and TRBJ2-3, the full variable domain is GAGVSQSPSNKVTEKGKDVELRCDPISGHTALYWYRQSLGQGLEFLIYFQGNSAPDKSGLPSDRFSAERTGGSVSTLTIQRTQQEDSAVYLCASSLTGGSTDTQYFGPGTRLTVL.

The CDR3 loop reads CASSVAPGQGLEQYF. The CDR3 DNA follows: TGTGCCAGCAGCGTAGCCCCCGGACAGGGTCTCGAGCAGTACTTC. The V gene is TRBV9, the J gene TRBJ2-7; 8 bases are shared with TRBD1. V trimming: 0 bases; J trimming: 6 bases; junction bases outside the gene matches: 8. Germline lookup yields CDR1 SGDLS and CDR2 YYNGEE. The CDR3 runs to 15 residues.

V is TRBV6-1 and J is TRBJ1-1; unclear D gene. The CDR3 is 12 residues long. V gave up 1 base and J gave up 8 bases, with 8 bases separating them. The germline CDR1 and CDR2 sequences are MNHNS and SASEGT. Here the CDR3 reads CASSEGWREAFF. Here the CDR3 DNA reads TGTGCCAGCAGTGAAGGTTGGAGAGAAGCTTTCTTT.

This rearrangement joins TRBV18 to TRBJ1-5; 7 nucleotides match TRBD1. Looked up from germline, CDR1 is KGHSH and CDR2 is LQKENI. The CDR3 length is 14 residues. V lost 5 bases and J lost 6; bases outside the gene matches: 7. CDR3 coding DNA: TGTGCCAGCTCATCGACAGGGTTGGGTCAGCCCCAGCATTTT. Residues: CASSSTGLGQPQHF.

This clone was detected a few times. The chain is built from TRBV7-3 and TRBJ2-6; TRBD2 might be the D (6 bases). Trimming took 4 bases from V and 2 from J, leaving 9 bases between them. Germline CDR1 and CDR2: SGHTA and FQGTGA. The CDR3 has 15 amino acids. The CDR3, as DNA: TGTGCCAGCAGCTGGGCGGGGCCTGGGGCCAACGTCCTGACTTTC. Protein sequence: CASSWAGPGANVLTF.

This chain links TRBV10-3 with TRBJ1-1; possible D gene TRBD1, 6 bases. Trimming cost V 0 bases and J 6 bases, with 14 bases left between them. The CDR3 runs to 15 residues. CDR1 and CDR2 from the germline V gene are ENHRY and SYGVKD. The CDR3 region has the DNA TGTGCCATCAGTGAGTCGACACAGGGAAGTCCTGAAGCTTTCTTT. Residues: CAISESTQGSPEAFF.

This chain links TRBV7-2 with TRBJ1-1; a possible D gene is TRBD1 (5 bases). Germline CDR1 is SGHTA and CDR2 is FQGNSA. V gave up 5 bases and J gave up 7 bases, with 17 bases separating them. The CDR3 totals 14 residues. CDR3 coding DNA: TGTGCCAGCAGCCCTCGCGGGGGGATGGTTGAAGCTTTCTTT. Its translation is CASSPRGGMVEAFF.

The chain links TRBV5-1 to TRBJ2-7; possibly TRBD2 for D (5 bases). The germline V gene has CDR1 SGHRS and CDR2 YFSETQ. The germline V and J ends were trimmed by 4 bases and 1 base, with 6 bases remaining between them. This CDR3 is 12 amino acids long. The CDR3 DNA reads TGCGCCAGCAGCCGCGGGTCCTACGAGCAGTACTTC. Its protein is CASSRGSYEQYF.

V and J are TRBV18 and TRBJ1-1; a possible D gene is TRBD1 (5 bases). Trimming removed 6 bases from V and 3 bases from J, with 17 bases in between. Per germline, CDR1 KGHSH and CDR2 LQKENI. The CDR3 sequence is 15 residues long. The CDR3 coding sequence is TGTGCCAGCTCCTTAAATGCCAGGGACTACACTGAAGCTTTCTTT. Encoded protein: CASSLNARDYTEAFF.

This clone was observed a few times. The rearrangement links TRBV7-3 to TRBJ1-6; D is possibly TRBD1 (5 bases). Germline lookup yields CDR1 SGHTA and CDR2 FQGTGA. The germline V and J ends were trimmed by 1 base and 6 bases, with 10 bases remaining between them. CDR3 length equals 15 residues. The CDR3 DNA sequence: TGTGCCAGCAGCTTAAACAACAGGATTAATTCACCCCTCCACTTT. It specifies CASSLNNRINSPLHF. The full variable domain, its missing parts supplied by reference TRBV7-3 and TRBJ1-6, is GAGVSQTPSNKVTEKGKYVELRCDPISGHTALYWYRQSLGQGPEFLIYFQGTGAADDSGLPNDRFFAVRPEGSVSTLKIQRTERGDSAVYLCASSLNNRINSPLHFGNGTRLTVT.

The V and J genes are TRBV30 and TRBJ2-1; 11 positions agree with TRBD2. This CDR3 spans 14 amino acids. V gave up 4 bases and J gave up 4 bases; unmatched junction bases: 3. Germline loops: CDR1 GTSNPN, CDR2 SVGIG (reference sequence). For the CDR3, the DNA is TGTGCCTGGAAAGCTAGCGGGGGGTACAATGAGCAGTTCTTC. It specifies CAWKASGGYNEQFF.

This sequence joins TRBV19 and TRBJ1-5; D gene uncertain. V lost 3 bases, J lost 3 bases, and 9 bases lay in between. There are 14 residues in the CDR3. The germline CDR1 and CDR2 sequences are LNHDA and SQIVND (reference sequence). CDR3 loop: CASSMAGLNQPQHF. DNA for the CDR3: TGTGCCAGTAGTATGGCAGGCCTCAATCAGCCCCAGCATTTT.

This clone was found once. The J gene is TRBJ1-5, the V gene TRBV6-5; TRBD1 might be the D (6 bases). Germline-derived CDR1 and CDR2 are MNHEY and SVGAGI. CDR3 length: 15 residues. V lost 2 bases and J lost 2, with 10 bases in between. CDR3 in DNA: TGTGCCAGCAGTTACCTGGCAGGGGGCAATCAGCCCCAGCATTTT. Its translation is CASSYLAGGNQPQHF.

The V gene is TRBV1, the J gene TRBJ1-3. TRBV1 is listed as a pseudogene. The length of the CDR3 is 14 residues. The CDR3 coding sequence is TGCACCAGCAGCCTTCGAAACTCTGGAAACACCATATATTTT. Its translation: CTSSLRNSGNTIYF.

CDR3 nucleotide sequence: TGTGCCACCAGCCTTCTGGGACAGCTTTCCTCTGGAAACACCATATATTTT. Its translation: CATSLLGQLSSGNTIYF. This sequence joins TRBV15 and TRBJ1-3, with 7 bases fitting TRBD1. Germline CDR1 LNHNV, CDR2 YYDKDF (reference sequence). This CDR3 is 17 amino acids long. V was pared by 5 bases and J by 0 bases, with 10 bases of the junction left unmatched. Complete variable domain (other parts from reference TRBV15 and TRBJ1-3): DAMVIQNPRYQVTQFGKPVTLSCSQTLNHNVMYWYQQKSSQAPKLLFHYYDKDFNNEADTPDNFQSRRPNTSFCFLDIRSPGLGDTAMYLCATSLLGQLSSGNTIYFGEGSWLTVV.

In its sample, this clone was seen a few times. The CDR3 sequence is CASSVAGLFEEQYF. DNA of the CDR3: TGTGCCAGCAGCGTAGCAGGGTTGTTTGAAGAGCAGTACTTC. The chain combines TRBV9 with TRBJ2-7; D is perhaps TRBD1 (5 bases). The CDR3 spans 14 residues. Trimming took off 0 bases at V and 7 bases at J, with 14 bases between the two ends. Germline V gene sequence: CDR1 SGDLS, CDR2 YYNGEE.

This chain links TRBV9 with TRBJ2-3; 9 bases map to TRBD2. In germline, CDR1 is SGDLS, CDR2 YYNGEE. This CDR3 has 16 residues. The V segment lost 3 bases and the J segment 1 base; nucleotides outside the gene matches: 6. The CDR3 DNA sequence: TGTGCCAGCAGCGCCCTTAGCGGGGGAGGCACAGATACGCAGTATTTT. This translates into CASSALSGGGTDTQYF.

This chain connects TRBV5-1 to TRBJ1-2; tentatively, D is TRBD1 (6 bases). This CDR3 is built from 14 residues. Trimming left V 4 bases short and J 4 bases short, with 14 bases between. Germline CDR1 reads SGHRS; CDR2 reads YFSETQ. DNA of the CDR3: TGCGCCAGCAGCCTGGACAGCACGCTCTATGGCTACACCTTC. Translating it yields CASSLDSTLYGYTF.

This chain connects TRBV19 to TRBJ1-5; D remains ambiguous. V was shortened by 3 bases and J by 6 bases, with 15 bases between the two germline ends. In germline, CDR1 is LNHDA, CDR2 SQIVND (reference sequence). CDR3 length equals 15 residues. CDR3 protein: CASSISLSRGQPQHF. CDR3 DNA sequence: TGTGCCAGTAGTATCTCCCTATCACGCGGTCAGCCCCAGCATTTT.